This entry lists 23 T cell receptor beta chains sequenced from one sample in a study of cytomegalovirus exposure and HLA in healthy donors. In the PCR, 60 Vbeta and 13 Jbeta primers were used. Method: immunoSEQ multiplex PCR; TCRdb's copy keeps in-frame clones and lacks some. The table shows roughly 120,000 clones, with around 81% occurring only once. The sample consisted of PBMCs. These receptors were taken from a woman aged 30 to 39 in good health and CMV-seronegative.

The CDR3 loop is CASSLNRGPLDYYEQYF. The CDR3 DNA follows: TGTGCCAGCAGTTTGAACAGGGGGCCCTTAGATTACTACGAGCAGTACTTC. The J gene is TRBJ2-7, the V gene TRBV27; TRBD1 aligns across 9 bases. The germline gives CDR1 MNHEY, CDR2 SMNVEV (reference sequence). The CDR3 is 17 residues long. Trimming took 3 bases from V and 3 from J; bases not matched to a gene: 12.

The chain links TRBV7-9 to TRBJ2-7; weak D call: TRBD2 (6 bases). The CDR3 runs 13 residues. Per the germline V gene, CDR1 is SEHNR and CDR2 is FQNEAQ (reference sequence). V was shortened by 5 bases and J by 7 bases, with 15 bases between the two germline ends. CDR3 region: CASSPRVREEQYF. The CDR3 nucleotides read TGTGCCAGCAGCCCCAGGGTGCGGGAAGAGCAGTACTTC.

This rearrangement joins TRBV11-3 to TRBJ1-1; maybe TRBD1 (5 bases). The V end lost 5 bases, the J end lost 3 bases, and 10 bases lay between the germline ends. The germline CDR1 and CDR2 sequences are SGHNT and YENEEA. This CDR3 spans 13 amino acids. This CDR3 is CASSTTGYTEAFF. The CDR3, as DNA: TGTGCCAGCAGCACAACAGGTTACACTGAAGCTTTCTTT. The variable domain in full, completed from reference TRBV11-3 and TRBJ1-1, reads EAGVVQSPRYKIIEKKQPVAFWCNPISGHNTLYWYLQNLGQGPELLIRYENEEAVDDSQLPKDRFSAERLKGVDSTLKIQPAELGDSAVYLCASSTTGYTEAFFGQGTRLTVV.

This clone was observed once. This sequence joins TRBV5-1 and TRBJ2-5, with TRBD1 matching over 9 bases. V dropped 4 bases and J dropped 6; count of bases not matched to a gene: 7. From germline, CDR1 is SGHRS and CDR2 YFSETQ. The CDR3 is 14 amino acids. CDR3 coding DNA: TGCGCCAGCAGCCCAGGACAGGGGAGGCAGACCCAGTACTTC. It yields the protein CASSPGQGRQTQYF. Combining the CDR3 with reference TRBV5-1 and TRBJ2-5 gives the whole variable domain KAGVTQTPRYLIKTRGQQVTLSCSPISGHRSVSWYQQTPGQGLQFLFEYFSETQRNKGNFPGRFSGRQFSNSRSEMNVSTLELGDSALYLCASSPGQGRQTQYFGPGTRLLVL.

This clone has more than one count but fewer than ten. The chain's CDR3 is CATSYEWREQYF. The DNA for the CDR3 is TGTGCCACCAGCTACGAATGGCGGGAGCAGTACTTC. The J gene is TRBJ2-7, the V gene TRBV15; no clear D gene. The CDR3 spans 12 residues. The germline V gene encodes CDR1 LNHNV and CDR2 YYDKDF (reference sequence). V lost 5 bases to trimming and J lost 7 bases, with 12 bases between them. Variable domain in full (rest from reference TRBV15 and TRBJ2-7): DAMVIQNPRYQVTQFGKPVTLSCSQTLNHNVMYWYQQKSSQAPKLLFHYYDKDFNNEADTPDNFQSRRPNTSFCFLDIRSPGLGDTAMYLCATSYEWREQYFGPGTRLTVT.

V usage is TRBV7-8 and J usage is TRBJ2-7, with 8 positions matching TRBD2. Looked up from germline, CDR1 is SGHVS and CDR2 is FQNEAQ. The CDR3 totals 17 residues. The V gene end was trimmed by 5 bases and the J gene end by 2 bases; junction bases not matched to a gene: 14. CDR3 sequence: CASSGAGLGPFTYEQYF. The CDR3 nucleotides are TGTGCCAGCAGCGGGGCGGGACTAGGTCCGTTCACCTACGAGCAGTACTTC.

V and J are TRBV19 and TRBJ2-2; possibly TRBD1 for D (5 bases). V was cut by 0 bases and J by 0 bases, with 5 bases left in between. This CDR3 spans 15 amino acids. In germline, CDR1 is LNHDA, CDR2 SQIVND (reference sequence). CDR3 in amino acids: CASSIDRANTGELFF. Written as DNA, the CDR3 is TGTGCCAGTAGTATAGACAGGGCGAACACCGGGGAGCTGTTTTTT.

V usage is TRBV7-2 and J usage is TRBJ2-2; 8 bases agree with TRBD1. After removal of 5 bases from V and 3 bases from J, the junction contained 5 bases not matched to a gene. CDR3 length equals 15 residues. Germline V CDR1 and CDR2: SGHTA, FQGNSA. CDR3 residues: CASSKTGVYTGELFF. CDR3 nucleotides: TGTGCCAGCAGCAAGACAGGGGTCTACACCGGGGAGCTGTTTTTT. Full variable domain (remainder filled in from reference TRBV7-2 and TRBJ2-2): GAGVSQSPSNKVTEKGKDVELRCDPISGHTALYWYRQSLGQGLEFLIYFQGNSAPDKSGLPSDRFSAERTGGSVSTLTIQRTQQEDSAVYLCASSKTGVYTGELFFGEGSRLTVL.

This clone occurred a few times. The chain links TRBV6-1 to TRBJ2-7; TRBD2 aligns across 15 bases. Germline loops: CDR1 MNHNS, CDR2 SASEGT. The CDR3 loop spans 17 amino acids. J gave up 0 bases and V 0 bases, and 0 bases lay outside the gene matches. The CDR3 here is CASSEAGLAGGSYEQYF. The CDR3 DNA reads TGTGCCAGCAGTGAAGCGGGACTAGCGGGAGGCTCCTACGAGCAGTACTTC.

J is TRBJ2-7 and V is TRBV28; TRBD2 aligns across 10 bases. The junction had 10 bases not matched to a gene; V was cut back by 6 bases and J by 5 bases. Germline CDR1 is MDHEN and CDR2 is SYDVKM. There are 15 residues in the CDR3. CDR3 in amino acids: CASRSQAGGPHEQYF. In nucleotides, the CDR3 is TGTGCCAGCAGATCCCAAGCGGGAGGGCCCCACGAGCAGTACTTC.

This clone was seen a handful of times. This chain joins TRBV2 and TRBJ1-1; D remains ambiguous. CDR3 length equals 14 residues. CDR1 and CDR2 from the germline V gene are SNHLY and FYNNEI. V was pared by 4 bases and J by 5 bases, with 14 bases between. DNA for the CDR3: TGTGCCAGCAGTGGAGAGAGGGATGGGACTGAAGCTTTCTTT. Encoded protein: CASSGERDGTEAFF.

The chain is built from TRBV7-2 and TRBJ2-7, with TRBD1 matching over 7 bases. The V segment lost 4 bases and the J segment 2 bases; nucleotides outside the gene matches: 5. Germline assignment: CDR1 SGHTA and CDR2 FQGNSA. The CDR3 runs to 14 residues. This chain's CDR3 is CASSYRGQTYEQYF. DNA for the CDR3: TGTGCCAGCAGCTACAGGGGCCAAACCTACGAGCAGTACTTC.

V gene TRBV20-1 combines with J gene TRBJ2-5; D not certain. From germline, CDR1 is DFQATT and CDR2 SNEGSKA (reference sequence). The CDR3 has 11 amino acids. Trimming took off 3 bases at V and 5 bases at J, with 7 bases between the two ends. The CDR3 bases are TGCAGTGCTAGTTCCTTGGAGACCCAGTACTTC. This sequence encodes CSASSLETQYF.

This clone was detected once. The chain carries TRBV9 and TRBJ2-2; D is possibly TRBD2 (5 bases). V lost 2 bases, J lost 5 bases, and 7 bases lay in between. This CDR3 is built from 13 residues. Germline values: CDR1 SGDLS, CDR2 YYNGEE. For the CDR3, the DNA is TGTGCCAGCAGCGTTCGACTAACCGGGGAGCTGTTTTTT. It translates to CASSVRLTGELFF.

The chain links TRBV28 to TRBJ1-1; 11 bases fit TRBD1. From germline, CDR1 is MDHEN and CDR2 SYDVKM. The J segment lost 5 bases and the V segment lost 11 bases, leaving 16 bases of the junction unmatched. This CDR3 is 16 amino acids long. DNA of the CDR3: TGTGCCGGGGGATCCCGGGACAGGGGGTATCGGACTGAAGCTTTCTTT. This sequence encodes CAGGSRDRGYRTEAFF.

With respect to this clone: Other nucleotide sequences in the sample specify the same CDR3. The chain combines TRBV7-9 with TRBJ1-5; D is undetermined. V lost 1 base, J lost 0 bases, and 4 bases lay in between. Germline V CDR1 and CDR2: SEHNR, FQNEAQ (reference sequence). CDR3 length: 14 residues. Here the CDR3 DNA reads TGTGCCAGCAGCTTAGGAGCTAGCAATCAGCCCCAGCATTTT. Amino acid sequence: CASSLGASNQPQHF. The whole variable domain, remainder taken from reference TRBV7-9 and TRBJ1-5, is DTGVSQNPRHKITKRGQNVTFRCDPISEHNRLYWYRQTLGQGPEFLTYFQNEAQLEKSRLLSDRFSAERPKGSFSTLEIQRTEQGDSAMYLCASSLGASNQPQHFGDGTRLSIL.

This clone has more than one count but fewer than ten. A read error may account for a junction end that differs from germline. The chain has TRBV7-9 and TRBJ2-5, with 10 bases fitting TRBD2. This CDR3 is built from 16 residues. Germline-derived CDR1 and CDR2 are SEHNR and FQNEAQ (reference sequence). CDR3 DNA sequence: TGTTCCAGCAGCTTAGTGGGACTAGCGACCCAAGAGACCCAGTACTTC. Its protein product is CSSSLVGLATQETQYF.

The chain has TRBV4-2 and TRBJ2-3, with D unresolved. Germline assignment: CDR1 LGHNA and CDR2 YNFKEQ. The germline V and J ends were trimmed by 1 base and 2 bases, with 7 bases remaining between them. This CDR3 comprises 14 residues. CDR3 coding DNA: TGTGCCAGCAGCCAAGGCAGCGACACAGATACGCAGTATTTT. Protein product: CASSQGSDTDTQYF.

J is TRBJ2-7 and V is TRBV6-6; TRBD1 might be the D (6 bases). CDR1 and CDR2 from the germline V gene are MNHNY and SVGAGI (reference sequence). V was cut by 4 bases and J by 4 bases, with 14 bases left in between. CDR3 length equals 14 residues. The CDR3, as DNA: TGTGCCAGCAGTTCCGAAAACAGGGAGTACGAGCAGTACTTC. This codes for CASSSENREYEQYF.

The J gene is TRBJ2-7, the V gene TRBV7-2, with 11 positions matching TRBD2. Germline trimming cut 5 bases from V and 3 bases from J; bases unmatched to any gene: 6. The CDR3 spans 15 residues. CDR1 and CDR2 from the germline V gene are SGHTA and FQGNSA. The CDR3, as DNA: TGTGCCAGCAGCGCATCGGGACTAGCGGTCTACGAGCAGTACTTC. Translation: CASSASGLAVYEQYF.

This chain links TRBV6-5 with TRBJ2-7; D unclear. Per germline, CDR1 MNHEY and CDR2 SVGAGI. Trimming left V 2 bases short and J 7 bases short, with 6 bases between. This CDR3 is built from 11 residues. The CDR3 DNA follows: TGTGCCAGCAGTTACGGCGGAGAGCAGTACTTC. Protein product: CASSYGGEQYF.

This chain joins TRBV7-9 and TRBJ2-3; D is possibly TRBD1 (6 bases). V was cut by 5 bases and J by 3 bases, with 18 bases left in between. Germline V lookup: CDR1 SEHNR, CDR2 FQNEAQ (reference sequence). This CDR3 contains 16 residues. This CDR3 reads CASSPPTGLGTDTQYF. Written as DNA, the CDR3 is TGTGCCAGCAGCCCGCCGACAGGTTTGGGGACAGATACGCAGTATTTT.

This clone has only a few counts. The chain joins TRBV18 to TRBJ2-1; 11 bases are shared with TRBD2. Germline CDR1 and CDR2: KGHSH and LQKENI. This CDR3 spans 15 amino acids. With V trimmed by 4 bases and J by 7 bases, 6 bases remained unmatched. CDR3 sequence: CASSLGSGRANEQFF. In DNA, the CDR3 is TGTGCCAGCTCACTCGGTAGCGGGAGGGCGAATGAGCAGTTCTTC.